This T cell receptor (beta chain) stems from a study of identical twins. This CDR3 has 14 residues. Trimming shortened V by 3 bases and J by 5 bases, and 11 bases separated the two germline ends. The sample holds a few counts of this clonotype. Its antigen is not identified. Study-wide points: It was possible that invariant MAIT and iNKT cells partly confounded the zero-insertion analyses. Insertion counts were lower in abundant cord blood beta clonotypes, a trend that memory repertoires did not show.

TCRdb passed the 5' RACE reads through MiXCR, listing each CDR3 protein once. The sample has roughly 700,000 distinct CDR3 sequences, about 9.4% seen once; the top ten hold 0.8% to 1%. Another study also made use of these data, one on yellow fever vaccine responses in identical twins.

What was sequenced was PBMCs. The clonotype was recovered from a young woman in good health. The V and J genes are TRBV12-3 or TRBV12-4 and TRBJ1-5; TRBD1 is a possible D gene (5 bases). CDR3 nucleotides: TGTGCCAGCAGTTTCTCAGGGACCGATCAGCCCCAGCATTTT. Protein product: CASSFSGTDQPQHF.